This is a list of T cell receptor beta chains from one sample in a study of blood T cell repertoires in COVID-19. Generated by immunoSEQ multiplex PCR, the TCRdb table keeps only in-frame clones and is missing some. The table lists under 200,000 clones, less than 90% of them singletons. Sequenced material: peripheral blood. Receptor source: a woman in her 40s with acute or convalescent COVID-19. Both conserved end residues are part of each CDR3. The D gene is left open where the match is weak. Clone size appears in some rows only: once, few, many, or a class for an expanded clone.

size: NA
J: TRBJ1-4
D: TRBD1
V: TRBV9
CDR3: CASSPGGGGLVEKLFF
DNA: TGTGCCAGCAGCCCCGGAGGGGGCGGTCTTGTGGAAAAACTGTTTTTT

size: NA
J: TRBJ2-4
D: TRBD2
V: TRBV5-1
CDR3: CASSFAGGPGNIQYF
DNA: TGCGCCAGCAGCTTTGCGGGAGGGCCTGGAAACATTCAGTACTTC

size: NA
J: TRBJ1-2
D: TRBD1
V: TRBV5-4
CDR3: CASSSPQGATYYGYTF
DNA: TGTGCCAGCAGCTCACCTCAGGGGGCTACCTACTATGGCTACACCTTC

size: NA
J: TRBJ2-6
D: NA
V: TRBV7-9
CDR3: CASSLGQGTGANVLTF
DNA: TGTGCCAGCAGCTTAGGCCAGGGGACTGGGGCCAACGTCCTGACTTTC

size: NA
J: TRBJ2-7
D: NA
V: TRBV28
CDR3: CASSLYREEGEQYF
DNA: TGTGCCAGCAGCTTGTACAGGGAAGAGGGAGAGCAGTACTTC

size: NA
J: TRBJ2-7
D: NA
V: TRBV28
CDR3: CASSANRDSYEQYF
DNA: TGTGCCAGCAGCGCGAACAGGGACTCCTACGAGCAGTACTTC

size: few
J: TRBJ2-2
D: NA
V: TRBV27
CDR3: CAYAREHHRGTGELFF
DNA: TGTGCTTACGCGAGGGAACACCACCGGGGAACCGGGGAGCTGTTTTTT

size: NA
J: TRBJ1-2
D: NA
V: TRBV5-4
CDR3: CASSLAGVYYGYTF
DNA: TGTGCCAGCAGCTTGGCGGGGGTGTACTATGGCTACACCTTC

size: few
J: TRBJ2-3
D: TRBD2
V: TRBV6-2/TRBV6-3
CDR3: CASSYSGTSLADTQYF
DNA: TGTGCCAGCAGTTACTCCGGGACTAGCTTGGCAGATACGCAGTATTTT

size: NA
J: TRBJ1-5
D: NA
V: TRBV27
CDR3: CASSLSPGDNQPQHF
DNA: TGTGCCAGCAGTTTATCGCCCGGAGACAATCAGCCCCAGCATTTT

size: NA
J: TRBJ2-5
D: NA
V: TRBV6-5
CDR3: CASSYSLRTGETQYF
DNA: TGTGCCAGCAGTTACTCGTTGAGGACGGGGGAGACCCAGTACTTC

size: NA
J: TRBJ2-7
D: NA
V: TRBV11-2
CDR3: CASSPAGRGSYEQYF
DNA: TGTGCCAGCAGCCCGGCCGGAAGGGGCTCCTACGAGCAGTACTTC

size: NA
J: TRBJ2-2
D: TRBD1
V: TRBV5-1
CDR3: CASRSEGAAGELFF
DNA: TGCGCCAGCAGGAGTGAGGGGGCGGCCGGGGAGCTGTTTTTT

size: NA
J: TRBJ1-1
D: NA
V: TRBV7-2
CDR3: CASSSNTEAFF
DNA: TGTGCCAGCAGTAGCAACACTGAAGCTTTCTTT

size: NA
J: TRBJ2-3
D: NA
V: TRBV6-5
CDR3: CASSYGAANTDTQYF
DNA: TGTGCCAGCAGTTACGGGGCAGCCAACACAGATACGCAGTATTTT

size: NA
J: TRBJ2-1
D: TRBD2
V: TRBV14
CDR3: CASSLRTSGSPFYNEQFF
DNA: TGTGCCAGCAGCCTAAGAACTAGCGGGAGCCCCTTCTACAATGAGCAGTTCTTC

size: NA
J: TRBJ2-7
D: NA
V: TRBV18
CDR3: CASSQAPTYEQYF
DNA: TGTGCCAGCTCCCAGGCCCCTACCTACGAGCAGTACTTC

size: NA
J: TRBJ2-5
D: TRBD2
V: TRBV5-1
CDR3: CASSEAPSGQETQYF
DNA: TGCGCCAGCAGCGAAGCTCCTAGCGGCCAAGAGACCCAGTACTTC